The next 20 T cell receptor beta chains were all read from a single sample in a study of cytotoxic CD8 clonotypes in ibrutinib-treated CLL (dated by TCRdb to 2020 to 2022). The time point label on this specimen signifies: approximately 25 months on ibrutinib. Libraries were built with the immunoSEQ multiplex PCR assay. This immuneACCESS table, as held by TCRdb, lists in-frame sequences with V and J called but not all clones. Of the missing ones, under half trace to an unresolved V gene in checked studies; the others have no known cause. The sample includes some 130,000 clones, with 80% to 90% observed a single time. The ten largest make up roughly 1.9% of the sample. This specimen consisted of PBMCs, obtained after 24 months of ibrutinib treatment. Source of these receptors: a human donor with chronic lymphocytic leukemia.

The V and J genes are TRBV9 and TRBJ1-4, with unresolved D. Trimming cost V 0 bases and J 0 bases, with 6 bases left between them. Germline V gives CDR1 SGDLS, CDR2 YYNGEE. This CDR3 region has 15 residues. CDR3 in amino acids: CASSVGRTTNEKLFF. CDR3 coding DNA: TGTGCCAGCAGCGTAGGAAGGACAACTAATGAAAAACTGTTTTTT. Variable domain in full (rest from reference TRBV9 and TRBJ1-4): DSGVTQTPKHLITATGQRVTLRCSPRSGDLSVYWYQQSLDQGLQFLIQYYNGEERAKGNILERFSAQQFPDLHSELNLSSLELGDSALYFCASSVGRTTNEKLFFGSGTQLSVL.

The V and J genes are TRBV2 and TRBJ1-4; D is unresolved. CDR1 SNHLY and CDR2 FYNNEI come from the germline V gene. The CDR3 runs 12 residues. The germline V and J ends were trimmed by 4 bases and 12 bases, with 12 bases remaining between them. The CDR3 spells CASSGGIRELFF. The CDR3 region has the DNA TGTGCCAGCAGTGGAGGTATCCGGGAACTGTTTTTT.

The genes are TRBV7-9 and TRBJ2-7; TRBD1 matches at 8 bases. CDR1 is SEHNR and CDR2 is FQNEAQ in the germline V gene (reference sequence). This CDR3 region has 16 residues. The V gene end was trimmed by 3 bases and the J gene end by 3 bases; junction bases not matched to a gene: 10. CDR3 bases: TGTGCCAGCAGCTTGTCCCTTGGACAGGGCGACTACGAGCAGTACTTC. Its protein product is CASSLSLGQGDYEQYF.

CDR3 loop: CASSFAGQTVNYGYTF. CDR3 DNA: TGTGCCAGCAGCTTCGCGGGACAGACCGTGAACTATGGCTACACCTTC. The rearrangement joins TRBV7-9 to TRBJ1-2; 7 bases agree with TRBD1. After removal of 3 bases from V and 2 bases from J, the junction contained 9 bases not matched to a gene. Germline CDR1 is SEHNR and CDR2 is FQNEAQ (reference sequence). The CDR3 is 16 amino acids.

The chain carries TRBV9 and TRBJ2-3; perhaps TRBD2 as D (6 bases). Trimming removed 3 bases at V and 2 bases at J, with 10 bases between. CDR1 and CDR2 (germline): SGDLS, YYNGEE. The CDR3 has 14 residues. The CDR3 DNA reads TGTGCCAGCAGCGCTCAGGGACTCACAGATACGCAGTATTTT. Amino acids: CASSAQGLTDTQYF.

The chain combines TRBV28 with TRBJ2-7; 8 bases map to TRBD1. This CDR3 has 14 amino acids. Germline CDR1 is MDHEN and CDR2 is SYDVKM. V trimming: 7 bases; J trimming: 6 bases; junction bases outside the gene matches: 11. CDR3 in DNA: TGTGCCAGCACCCTTTCGGACAGGGCGCGCGAGCAGTACTTC. The encoded protein is CASTLSDRAREQYF.

J is TRBJ2-7 and V is TRBV6-1; D is unclear. The V and J ends lost 6 bases and 5 bases respectively, with 11 bases between them. This CDR3 is built from 12 residues. Germline V gene sequence: CDR1 MNHNS, CDR2 SASEGT. The DNA for the CDR3 is TGTGCCAGCAGAGAAACGCAGGACGAGCAGTACTTC. Amino acid sequence: CASRETQDEQYF.

The gene calls are TRBV6-5 and TRBJ2-5; 15 bases are shared with TRBD2. The V gene end was trimmed by 4 bases and the J gene end by 5 bases; junction bases not matched to a gene: 5. The CDR3 totals 16 residues. Germline assignment: CDR1 MNHEY and CDR2 SVGAGI. The CDR3 sequence: CASSSGLAGGEETQYF. The CDR3 DNA reads as TGTGCCAGCAGTTCGGGACTAGCGGGAGGTGAGGAGACCCAGTACTTC.

This chain joins TRBV4-1 and TRBJ1-5; D gene unclear. Trimming stripped 3 bases from V and 0 bases from J, with 6 bases between. The CDR3 sequence is 14 residues long. Germline assignment: CDR1 MGHRA and CDR2 YSYEKL. CDR3 sequence: CASSQGDSNQPQHF. The CDR3 DNA reads TGCGCCAGCAGCCAGGGAGATAGCAATCAGCCCCAGCATTTT.

This rearrangement joins TRBV7-2 to TRBJ2-5, with D hard to call. V was clipped by 5 bases and J by 6 bases, with 7 bases between them. CDR1 is SGHTA, CDR2 FQGNSA, per germline. The CDR3 has 11 residues. The DNA for the CDR3 is TGTGCCAGCAGCCCCGGTCAGACCCAGTACTTC. It translates to CASSPGQTQYF.

V and J are TRBV7-9 and TRBJ1-2; TRBD1 might be the D (6 bases). The CDR3 totals 16 residues. Germline-derived CDR1 and CDR2 are SEHNR and FQNEAQ (reference sequence). V was clipped by 1 base and J by 2 bases, with 14 bases between them. The CDR3 sequence: CASSLDVGQPNYGYTF. Written as DNA, the CDR3 is TGTGCCAGCAGCTTAGATGTCGGACAGCCGAACTATGGCTACACCTTC.

The chain has TRBV7-2 and TRBJ2-3; the match to TRBD2 covers 9 bases. Germline values: CDR1 SGHTA, CDR2 FQGNSA. The length of the CDR3 is 14 residues. V was clipped by 5 bases and J by 4 bases; unmatched bases: 4. The CDR3 DNA reads as TGTGCCAGCAGCCTGGGACTAGCCTCAGATACGCAGTATTTT. This gives the protein CASSLGLASDTQYF.

The chain has TRBV28 and TRBJ1-2; D call uncertain. CDR1 and CDR2 from the germline V gene are MDHEN and SYDVKM. Trimming removed 3 bases at V and 0 bases at J, with 11 bases between. The CDR3 length is 15 residues. The CDR3 region is CASSFGPGTNYGYTF. The CDR3 DNA reads as TGTGCCAGCAGTTTTGGGCCAGGCACTAACTATGGCTACACCTTC.

This chain connects TRBV5-4 to TRBJ2-1; 10 bases line up with TRBD2. The CDR3 contains 15 residues. Per the germline V gene, CDR1 is SGHNT and CDR2 is YYREEE (reference sequence). J was trimmed by 3 bases and V by 4 bases; bases with no gene match: 4. The CDR3 sequence: CASSTRTSGYNEQFF. CDR3 DNA sequence: TGTGCCAGCAGCACCCGGACTAGCGGCTACAATGAGCAGTTCTTC.

This clone was observed a handful of times. The gene calls are TRBV4-1 and TRBJ1-1; possibly TRBD1 for D (5 bases). Trimming stripped 1 base from V and 10 bases from J, with 10 bases between. The germline gives CDR1 MGHRA, CDR2 YSYEKL. This CDR3 has 12 residues. The CDR3, as DNA: TGCGCCAGCAGCCAAGCAGGGAATTCAGCTTTCTTT. It specifies CASSQAGNSAFF.

The chain combines TRBV5-4 with TRBJ1-2; possibly TRBD1 for D (5 bases). The ends were cut back, 5 bases at V and 2 bases at J, with 16 bases in the middle. The CDR3 is 15 residues long. The germline CDR1 and CDR2 sequences are SGHNT and YYREEE (reference sequence). The chain's CDR3 is CASRPDPGDNYGYTF. CDR3 nucleotides: TGTGCCAGCAGACCCGACCCCGGGGACAACTATGGCTACACCTTC.

The chain employs TRBV7-9 and TRBJ1-2; no clear D. This CDR3 has 16 amino acids. Per the germline V gene, CDR1 is SEHNR and CDR2 is FQNEAQ (reference sequence). The ends were cut back, 7 bases at V and 4 bases at J, with 22 bases in the middle. CDR3 protein: CASNVAGTPEFYGYTF. The CDR3 DNA reads as TGTGCCAGCAACGTCGCGGGCACTCCGGAATTCTATGGCTACACCTTC.

This chain links TRBV29-1 with TRBJ1-2; 9 positions match TRBD1. The CDR3 consists of 17 residues. Germline CDR1 is SQVTM and CDR2 is ANQGSEA. Unmatched junction bases numbered 15, after V lost 4 bases and J lost 3 bases. The CDR3 DNA follows: TGCAGCGTTGCTGGACAGGGGTTAAATAGTCCCGACTATGGCTACACCTTC. The encoded protein is CSVAGQGLNSPDYGYTF.

The chain carries TRBV28 and TRBJ1-2; D possibly corresponds to TRBD1 (6 bases). The V and J ends lost 6 bases and 1 base respectively, with 6 bases between them. CDR1 and CDR2 from the germline V gene are MDHEN and SYDVKM. The CDR3 has 12 amino acids. CDR3 nucleotides: TGTGCCAGCAGAGGGGGTAACTATGGCTACACCTTC. Protein product: CASRGGNYGYTF.

The V call is TRBV15, the J call TRBJ2-1, with D uncertain. The CDR3 contains 13 residues. Trimming shortened V by 6 bases and J by 9 bases, and 15 bases separated the two germline ends. The germline V gene encodes CDR1 LNHNV and CDR2 YYDKDF (reference sequence). In DNA, the CDR3 is TGTGCCACCAGTGAGATGGCGAGAGGTGAGCAGTTCTTC. Its translation is CATSEMARGEQFF.